This T cell receptor beta chain stems from a study of blood T cell repertoires in COVID-19. About the research overall: T cells, B-cell-depleted T cells, or PBMCs supplied cDNA or gDNA.

The germline V gene has CDR1 SGHDT and CDR2 YYEEEE. The J segment lost 7 bases and the V segment lost 0 bases, leaving 9 bases of the junction unmatched. The length of the CDR3 is 16 residues. In the authors' methods: Amplified reference gene primers provided the basis for estimating nucleated cell counts. Clones were sequenced by immunoSEQ multiplex PCR, and TCRdb holds only the in-frame ones, with some missing. V, J and clone size are those of that table, while D and trimming were read from the DNA. The table lists roughly 120,000 clones, roughly 85% of them singletons. The sequenced material came from peripheral blood. The chain is built from TRBV5-6 and TRBJ2-4, with 8 positions matching TRBD2. The clonotype originates from a man aged 30 to 45 with acute or convalescent COVID-19. CDR3 in amino acids: CASSLVSGRAVNIQYF. CDR3 in DNA: TGTGCCAGCAGCTTGGTATCCGGGAGGGCCGTGAACATTCAGTACTTC.